This T cell receptor beta chain was documented in a study of T cell clonality in common variable immunodeficiency. General study results and limits: Fewer deletions and N-nucleotide insertions were reportedly seen in common variable immunodeficiency TCR beta sequences.

CDR3 length: 14 amino acids. V gave up 7 bases and J gave up 7 bases, with 17 bases separating them. The germline CDR1 and CDR2 sequences are ENHRY and SYGVKD. Clones were read by immunoSEQ multiplex PCR, and TCRdb kept only the in-frame ones, dropping some. In total the sample includes under 40,000 clones, none of them seen once. This clone was seen many times. Its target is not known. The CDR3 extends 3 residues past the end of the read, so its final part is completed from the germline J gene. Donors gave roughly 5 to 8.5 ml heparinized peripheral whole blood. V and J are TRBV10-3 and TRBJ2-1, with D possibly TRBD2 on 6 matching bases. What was sequenced was peripheral blood mononuclear cells. This sequence was found in a person aged 18 to 75 in good health. The sequenced part of the CDR3 DNA is TGTGCCATCACCGGGGTAGTGGGAGGTAATGAG. Translating it yields CAITGVVGGNE. The whole CDR3 reads CAITGVVGGNEQFF.